The entry that follows covers one T cell receptor beta chain sequence. Looked up from germline, CDR1 is SGHTA and CDR2 is FQGNSA. Trimming removed 1 base from V and 5 bases from J, with 24 bases in between. The CDR3 loop spans 18 amino acids. This table comes from immunoSEQ multiplex PCR, and its TCRdb copy is limited to in-frame clones, with some not included. This table holds 2 million to 2.5 million clones, approximately 94% found once. This entry is derived from a study of shared clonotypes between healthy human individuals. The origin of this receptor is a man between 18 and 35 years old in good health. Some clones in this sample may be carry-over from other donors' samples. The source material was naive CD4+ T cells from PBMCs. The sample's subset: CD45RA+ positively selected. V is TRBV7-2 and J is TRBJ2-7; D possibly corresponds to TRBD1 (6 bases). The chain's CDR3 is CASSLVGAGFPARHEQYF. The CDR3 DNA reads as TGTGCCAGCAGCTTAGTGGGGGCGGGTTTTCCAGCGCGCCACGAGCAGTACTTC. Using reference TRBV7-2 and TRBJ2-7 for the parts outside the CDR3, the full variable domain is GAGVSQSPSNKVTEKGKDVELRCDPISGHTALYWYRQSLGQGLEFLIYFQGNSAPDKSGLPSDRFSAERTGGSVSTLTIQRTQQEDSAVYLCASSLVGAGFPARHEQYFGPGTRLTVT.